The source of this T cell receptor beta chain is a study of blood T cell repertoires in COVID-19. Across the whole study: Whether acute or convalescent, the COVID-19 samples came from the United States, Italy and Spain.

Generated by immunoSEQ multiplex PCR, the TCRdb table keeps only in-frame clones and is missing some. This sample has about 130,000 clones, with around 87% found just once. Germline-derived CDR1 and CDR2 are MDHEN and SYDVKM. With 7 bases clipped from V and 8 bases from J, the junction kept 11 bases outside the gene matches. There are 14 residues in the CDR3. The rearrangement joins TRBV28 to TRBJ1-1, with 9 bases lining up with TRBD1. The sequence came from an older woman with acute or convalescent COVID-19. The specimen sequenced was peripheral blood. The DNA for the CDR3 is TGTGCCAGCACCCGGGACAGGGTGTTATCCGAAGCTTTCTTT. Translated, it gives CASTRDRVLSEAFF.